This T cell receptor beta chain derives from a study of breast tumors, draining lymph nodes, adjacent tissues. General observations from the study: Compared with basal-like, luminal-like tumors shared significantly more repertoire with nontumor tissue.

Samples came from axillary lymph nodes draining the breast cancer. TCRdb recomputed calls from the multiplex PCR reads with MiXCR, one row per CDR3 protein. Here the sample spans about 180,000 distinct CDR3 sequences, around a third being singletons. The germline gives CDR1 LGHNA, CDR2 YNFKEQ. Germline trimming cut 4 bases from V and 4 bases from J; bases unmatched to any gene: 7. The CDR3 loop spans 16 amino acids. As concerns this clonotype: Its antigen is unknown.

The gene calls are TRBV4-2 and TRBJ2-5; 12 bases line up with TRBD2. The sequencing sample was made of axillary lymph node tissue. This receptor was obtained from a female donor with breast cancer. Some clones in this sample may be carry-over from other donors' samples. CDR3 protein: CASSPRASGGGETQYF. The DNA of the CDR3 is TGTGCCAGCAGCCCCCGTGCTAGCGGGGGGGGAGAGACCCAGTACTTC.